This T cell receptor (beta chain) was captured by sequencing in a study of cytomegalovirus exposure and HLA in healthy donors. The PCR had 60 Vbeta and 13 Jbeta primers. In the study's own analysis: A later analysis tallied 75 million to 80 million unique TCR beta chains, some 10 million of them shared. Measured with immunoSEQ multiplex PCR; TCRdb has only the in-frame clones, and not every one. V and J calls plus clone size are reproduced from that table; the DNA served to infer D and trimming. The profile shows 100,000 to 150,000 clones, around 83% of them singletons. The CDR3 is 14 residues long. V was clipped by 2 bases and J by 7 bases; unmatched bases: 7. Germline loops: CDR1 GTSNPN, CDR2 SVGIG (reference sequence). A note on this clone: Its antigen is undetermined.

The study's findings and limits: Available immune exposure information covered CMV serostatus only. Investigators reported around 150 TCR beta chains as tied to cytomegalovirus. Reportedly, fewer N-insertions than the 666-donor mean appeared in an Asian-associated ancestry cluster in a later analysis.

Material: PBMCs. This chain links TRBV30 with TRBJ1-4; 7 bases are a match to TRBD1. The sequence derives from a girl aged 2-15 years in good health and CMV-seronegative. CDR3 loop: CAWSRGGKFEKLFF. The CDR3 DNA sequence: TGTGCCTGGAGTAGAGGGGGCAAGTTTGAAAAACTGTTTTTT.